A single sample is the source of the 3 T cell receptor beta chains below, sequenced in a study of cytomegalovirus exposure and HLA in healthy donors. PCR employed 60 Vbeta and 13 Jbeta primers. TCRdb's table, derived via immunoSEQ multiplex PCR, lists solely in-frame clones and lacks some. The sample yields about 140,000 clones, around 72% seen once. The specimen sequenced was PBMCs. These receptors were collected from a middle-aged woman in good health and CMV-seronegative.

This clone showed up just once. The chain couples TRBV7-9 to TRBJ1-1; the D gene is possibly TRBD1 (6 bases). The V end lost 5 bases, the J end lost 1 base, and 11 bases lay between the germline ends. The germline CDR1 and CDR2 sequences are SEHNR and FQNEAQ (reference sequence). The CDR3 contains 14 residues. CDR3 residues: CASSIVDRNTEAFF. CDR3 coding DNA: TGTGCCAGCAGCATTGTGGACAGGAACACTGAAGCTTTCTTT.

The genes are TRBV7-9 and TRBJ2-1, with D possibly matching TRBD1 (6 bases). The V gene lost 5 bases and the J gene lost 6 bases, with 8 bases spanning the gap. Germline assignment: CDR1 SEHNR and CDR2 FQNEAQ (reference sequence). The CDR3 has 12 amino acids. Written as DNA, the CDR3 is TGTGCCAGCAGCAGAGGGGGCAATGAGCAGTTCTTC. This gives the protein CASSRGGNEQFF.

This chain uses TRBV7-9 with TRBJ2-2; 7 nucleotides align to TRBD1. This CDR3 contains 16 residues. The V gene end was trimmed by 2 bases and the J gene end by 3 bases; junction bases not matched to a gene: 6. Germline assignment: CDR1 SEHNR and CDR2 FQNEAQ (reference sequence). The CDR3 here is CASSLTAGGYTGELFF. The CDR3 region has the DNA TGTGCCAGCAGCTTAACGGCAGGGGGATACACCGGGGAGCTGTTTTTT.